Listed below are T cell receptor beta chains from one sample, sequenced in a study of T cells in Graves' hyperthyroidism and ophthalmopathy. MiXCR, run by TCRdb on the multiplex PCR reads, gives a single entry per CDR3 protein. The table shows 650,000 to 850,000 distinct CDR3 sequences, with over 15% occurring only once. Sequenced sample: blood. These receptors all stem from a woman in her 50s with Graves' hyperthyroidism that later progressed to Graves' ophthalmopathy. Both conserved end residues are part of each CDR3. A D gene is named only where the DNA matches it firmly. Some rows mark clone size as missing; the rest say once, few, many or name a class of expanded clone.

clone size	V gene	D gene	J gene	CDR3 protein	CDR3 DNA
many	TRBV30	-	TRBJ2-3	CAWSAGVRTDTQYF	TGTGCCTGGAGTGCGGGGGTTCGCACAGATACGCAGTATTTT
-	TRBV5-6	TRBD1	TRBJ1-4	CASSRQGVGEKLFF	TGTGCCAGCAGCCGACAGGGGGTAGGAGAAAAACTGTTTTTT
-	TRBV5-5	-	TRBJ2-1	CASSPSWVTGRVNEQFF	TGTGCCAGCAGCCCTAGTTGGGTAACAGGGAGGGTCAATGAGCAGTTCTTC
many	TRBV18	-	TRBJ2-2	CASSPRGDSNTGELFF	TGTGCCAGCTCACCAAGGGGCGACTCCAACACCGGGGAGCTGTTTTTT
many	TRBV12-3/TRBV12-4	TRBD1	TRBJ1-1	CASRPGGRTEAFF	TGTGCCAGCAGACCAGGGGGCCGGACTGAAGCTTTCTTT
few	TRBV7-9	-	TRBJ1-4	CASSLPDRDDEKLFF	TGTGCCAGCAGCCTCCCCGATCGAGATGATGAAAAACTGTTTTTT
-	TRBV7-6	-	TRBJ2-1	CASSFSPSGINNEQFF	TGTGCCAGCAGCTTTTCGCCCAGCGGTATAAACAATGAGCAGTTCTTC
many	TRBV5-1	-	TRBJ2-2	CASSLRRDHMNTGELFF	TGCGCCAGCAGCCTGAGAAGAGATCACATGAACACCGGGGAGCTGTTTTTT
-	TRBV5-4	-	TRBJ1-1	CASSLAGKRVNTEAFF	TGTGCCAGCAGCTTGGCCGGGAAACGTGTGAACACTGAAGCTTTCTTT
-	TRBV20-1	TRBD1	TRBJ1-4	CSGSGTGDEKLFF	TGCAGTGGAAGTGGGACAGGGGATGAAAAACTGTTTTTT